These 9 T cell receptor beta chains were sequenced from one sample in a study of blood T cell repertoires in COVID-19. Here immunoSEQ multiplex PCR was the method, and the copy in TCRdb shows in-frame clones only, minus some. This sample has a few hundred thousand clones; less than 85% occur once, and the top ten carry under 3.5%. The material sequenced was peripheral blood. The receptors derive from a woman aged 18-29 years with acute or convalescent COVID-19.

The chain recombines TRBV30 with TRBJ2-2, with TRBD2 matching 12 bases. This CDR3 region has 17 residues. The trim removed 7 bases at V and 6 bases at J, leaving 15 bases unmatched. Germline V gene data show CDR1 as GTSNPN and CDR2 as SVGIG (reference sequence). Written as DNA, the CDR3 is TGTGCCTCCCAAGGGGGAGCTAGCGGGAGGGCCGCCGGGGAGCTGTTTTTT. Protein: CASQGGASGRAAGELFF.

In its sample, this clone was seen once. The genes are TRBV19 and TRBJ1-1, with D possibly being TRBD1 (6 bases). Trimming shortened V by 0 bases and J by 5 bases, and 19 bases separated the two germline ends. The CDR3 totals 17 residues. Germline assignment: CDR1 LNHDA and CDR2 SQIVND (reference sequence). As DNA, the CDR3 is TGTGCCAGTAGTATAGAAGGGTCCAGGGGACCGGGTACTGAAGCTTTCTTT. Its translation is CASSIEGSRGPGTEAFF. Together with reference TRBV19 and TRBJ1-1, the CDR3 gives the full variable domain: DGGITQSPKYLFRKEGQNVTLSCEQNLNHDAMYWYRQDPGQGLRLIYYSQIVNDFQKGDIAEGYSVSREKKESFPLTVTSAQKNPTAFYLCASSIEGSRGPGTEAFFGQGTRLTVV.

This clone was seen a handful of times. This rearrangement joins TRBV6-5 to TRBJ2-7; TRBD2 matches at 7 bases. CDR3 size: 13 residues. Germline CDR1 and CDR2: MNHEY and SVGAGI. With 6 bases clipped from V and 0 bases from J, the junction kept 2 bases outside the gene matches. CDR3 sequence: CASRAGVSYEQYF. The DNA of the CDR3 is TGTGCCAGCAGGGCGGGGGTCTCCTACGAGCAGTACTTC.

This chain connects TRBV7-2 to TRBJ2-3; 14 bases match TRBD2. Germline V gene data show CDR1 as SGHTA and CDR2 as FQGNSA. The CDR3 spans 16 residues. Trimming cost V 0 bases and J 4 bases; bases outside gene matches: 0. The CDR3 sequence is CASSLAGLAGADTQYF. DNA of the CDR3: TGTGCCAGCAGCTTAGCGGGACTAGCGGGAGCAGATACGCAGTATTTT.

The V and J genes are TRBV3-1 (or the pseudogene TRBV3-2) and TRBJ2-1; 9 positions match TRBD2. Germline V gives CDR1 LGHDT, CDR2 YNNKEL (reference sequence). Trimming took 1 base from V and 10 from J; bases not matched to a gene: 8. The CDR3 is 15 residues long. The CDR3 DNA reads as TGTGCCAGCAGCCAAGCGATAGCGGGAGAATGGGAGCAGTTCTTC. Protein: CASSQAIAGEWEQFF.

This clone was observed a single time. This sequence joins TRBV5-4 and TRBJ2-5; 11 positions match TRBD2. The germline V gene encodes CDR1 SGHNT and CDR2 YYREEE (reference sequence). The CDR3 consists of 17 residues. V lost 2 bases to trimming and J lost 2 bases; unmatched junction nucleotides: 8. CDR3 bases: TGTGCCAGCAGCTTCCGGGGACTAGCGGCAGTACAAGAGACCCAGTACTTC. It is translated as CASSFRGLAAVQETQYF.

This clone was detected a few times. The rearrangement links TRBV7-6 to TRBJ2-7; 10 bases agree with TRBD2. Germline V gene sequence: CDR1 SGHVS, CDR2 FNYEAQ. With 2 bases clipped from V and 4 bases from J, the junction kept 2 bases outside the gene matches. This CDR3 region has 14 residues. As DNA, the CDR3 is TGTGCCAGCAGCTTAACTAGCGGGGCATACGAGCAGTACTTC. This encodes CASSLTSGAYEQYF.

This clone was found once. The gene calls are TRBV6-2 or TRBV6-3 and TRBJ2-5; 7 nucleotides match TRBD2. The CDR3 has 15 amino acids. J was trimmed by 5 bases and V by 6 bases; bases with no gene match: 12. CDR1 is MNHEY and CDR2 is SVGEGT in the germline V gene. The CDR3, as DNA: TGTGCCAGCAGCCCCGGGACTACACTTCGGGAGACCCAGTACTTC. It codes for CASSPGTTLRETQYF.

The chain employs TRBV2 and TRBJ1-6, with 8 positions matching TRBD1. The junction had 4 bases not matched to a gene; V was cut back by 6 bases and J by 6 bases. Germline assignment: CDR1 SNHLY and CDR2 FYNNEI. The CDR3 covers 14 residues. The CDR3 DNA is TGTGCCAGCAGGGGACAGGTCTTTAATTCACCCCTCCACTTT. It codes for CASRGQVFNSPLHF.